This T cell receptor (beta chain) appears in the sequencing data of a study of a mutant IDH1 vaccine in newly diagnosed glioma. About the research overall: Patients, over weeks 1, 3, 5, 7, 11, 15, 19 and 23, received a total of eight vaccinations. Vaccination began 4-6 weeks post radiotherapy alone, or with temozolomide cycles. Most patients had radiochemotherapy with temozolomide before enrollment; others had one alone.

Profiled with immunoSEQ multiplex PCR; TCRdb holds only in-frame clones, not every one. The data hold 25,000 to 30,000 clones, with about four fifths observed a single time. Time point defined: week 23, last vaccination. Every vaccination contained 300 ug of the mutant IDH1 20-mer peptide and was paired with topical imiquimod. CDR3 length: 13 amino acids. The V segment lost 3 bases and the J segment 8 bases; nucleotides outside the gene matches: 3. Germline CDR1 reads SGHDT; CDR2 reads YYEEEE. On this clone itself: What it binds is not known.

Sequences were derived from PBMCs, sampled from a glioma patient whose treatment included an IDH1 peptide vaccine. The rearrangement links TRBV5-6 to TRBJ1-4, with 8 bases that match TRBD1. This receptor was taken from a woman aged 25-40 years with glioma. CDR3 DNA: TGTGCCAGCAGCTGGTGGGACAGGGAAAAACTGTTTTTT. It encodes CASSWWDREKLFF.